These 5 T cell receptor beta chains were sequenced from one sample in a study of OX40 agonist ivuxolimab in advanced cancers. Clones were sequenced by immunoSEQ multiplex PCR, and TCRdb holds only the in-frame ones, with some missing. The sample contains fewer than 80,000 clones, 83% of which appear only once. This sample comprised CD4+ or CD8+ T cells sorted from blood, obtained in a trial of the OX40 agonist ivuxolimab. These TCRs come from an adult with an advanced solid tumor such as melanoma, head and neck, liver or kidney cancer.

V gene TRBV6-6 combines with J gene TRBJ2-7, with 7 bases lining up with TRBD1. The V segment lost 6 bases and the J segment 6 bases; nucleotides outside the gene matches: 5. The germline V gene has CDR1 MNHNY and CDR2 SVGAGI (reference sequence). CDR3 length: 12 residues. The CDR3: CASSIDRVEQYF. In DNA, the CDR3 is TGTGCCAGCAGCATTGACAGGGTCGAGCAGTACTTC.

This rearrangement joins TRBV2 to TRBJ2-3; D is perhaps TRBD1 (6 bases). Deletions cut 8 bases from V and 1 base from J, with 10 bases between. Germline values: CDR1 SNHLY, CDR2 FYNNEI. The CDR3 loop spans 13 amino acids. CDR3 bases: TGTGCCAGCCGACAGGAACGCACAGATACGCAGTATTTT. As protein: CASRQERTDTQYF.

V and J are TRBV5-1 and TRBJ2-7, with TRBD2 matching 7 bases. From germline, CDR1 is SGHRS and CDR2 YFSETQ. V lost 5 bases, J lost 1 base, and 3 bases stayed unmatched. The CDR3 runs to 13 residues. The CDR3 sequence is CASRFGGSYEQYF. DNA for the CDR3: TGCGCCAGCAGATTCGGGGGGTCCTACGAGCAGTACTTC.

The CDR3 sequence is CASSPRTGGSYGYTF. The CDR3, as DNA: TGTGCCAGCAGCCCTAGGACAGGGGGTAGCTATGGCTACACCTTC. This chain uses TRBV27 with TRBJ1-2; 10 bases are shared with TRBD1. The CDR3 extends over 15 amino acids. From germline, CDR1 is MNHEY and CDR2 SMNVEV (reference sequence). The J segment lost 4 bases and the V segment lost 6 bases, leaving 8 bases of the junction unmatched.

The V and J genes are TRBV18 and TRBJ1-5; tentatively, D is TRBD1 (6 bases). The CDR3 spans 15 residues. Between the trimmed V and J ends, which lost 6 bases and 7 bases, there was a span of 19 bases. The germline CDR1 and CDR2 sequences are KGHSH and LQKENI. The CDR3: CASSEERGKGQPQHF. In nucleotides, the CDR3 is TGTGCCAGCTCCGAGGAGAGGGGGAAAGGGCAGCCCCAGCATTTT.